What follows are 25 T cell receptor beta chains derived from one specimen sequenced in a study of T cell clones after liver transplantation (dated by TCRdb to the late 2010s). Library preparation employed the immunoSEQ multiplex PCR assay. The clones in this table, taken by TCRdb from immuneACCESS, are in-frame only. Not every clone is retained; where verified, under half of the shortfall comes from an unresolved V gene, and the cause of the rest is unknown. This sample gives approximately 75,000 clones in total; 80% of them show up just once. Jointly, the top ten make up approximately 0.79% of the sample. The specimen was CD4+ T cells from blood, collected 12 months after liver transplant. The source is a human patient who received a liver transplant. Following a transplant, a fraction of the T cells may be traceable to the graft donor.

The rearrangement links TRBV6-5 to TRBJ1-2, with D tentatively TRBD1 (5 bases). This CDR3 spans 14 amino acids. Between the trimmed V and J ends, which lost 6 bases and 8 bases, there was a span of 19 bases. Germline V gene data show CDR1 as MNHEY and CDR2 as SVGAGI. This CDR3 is CASSSGDGVRGYTF. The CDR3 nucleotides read TGTGCCAGCAGCTCCGGGGACGGGGTGAGGGGCTACACCTTC.

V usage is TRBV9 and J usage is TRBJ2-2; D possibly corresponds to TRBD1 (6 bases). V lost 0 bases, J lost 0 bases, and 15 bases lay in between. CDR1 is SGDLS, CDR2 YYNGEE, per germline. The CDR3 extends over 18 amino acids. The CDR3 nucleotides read TGTGCCAGCAGCGTAGGCCTCGGGGCAGGGGCGAACACCGGGGAGCTGTTTTTT. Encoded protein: CASSVGLGAGANTGELFF.

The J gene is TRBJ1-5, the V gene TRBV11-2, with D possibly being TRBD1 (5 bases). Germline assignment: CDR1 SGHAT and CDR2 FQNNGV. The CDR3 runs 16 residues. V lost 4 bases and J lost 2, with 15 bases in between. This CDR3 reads CASSSLKGTGNQPQHF. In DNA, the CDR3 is TGTGCCAGCAGCTCTCTAAAGGGGACTGGCAATCAGCCCCAGCATTTT.

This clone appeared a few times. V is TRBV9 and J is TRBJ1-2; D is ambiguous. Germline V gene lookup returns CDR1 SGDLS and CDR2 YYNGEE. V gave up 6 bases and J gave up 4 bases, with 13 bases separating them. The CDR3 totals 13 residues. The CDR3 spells CASTPTGSYGYTF. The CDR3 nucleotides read TGTGCCAGCACCCCGACTGGTAGCTATGGCTACACCTTC.

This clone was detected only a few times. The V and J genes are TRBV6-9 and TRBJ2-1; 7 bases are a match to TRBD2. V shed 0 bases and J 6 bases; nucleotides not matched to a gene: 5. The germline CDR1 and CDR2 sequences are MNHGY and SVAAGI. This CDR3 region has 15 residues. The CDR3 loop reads CASSYSGLGSNEQFF. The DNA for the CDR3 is TGTGCCAGCAGTTATTCCGGACTAGGTAGCAATGAGCAGTTCTTC.

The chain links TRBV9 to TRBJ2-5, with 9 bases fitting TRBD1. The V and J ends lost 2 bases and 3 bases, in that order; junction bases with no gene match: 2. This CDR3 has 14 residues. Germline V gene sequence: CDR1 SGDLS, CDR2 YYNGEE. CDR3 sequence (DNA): TGTGCCAGCAGCGTCCGGACAGGGGAAGAGACCCAGTACTTC. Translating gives CASSVRTGEETQYF.

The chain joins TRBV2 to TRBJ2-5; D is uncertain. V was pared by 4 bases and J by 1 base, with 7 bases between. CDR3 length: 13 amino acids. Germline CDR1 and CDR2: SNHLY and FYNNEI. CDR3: CASSARSQETQYF. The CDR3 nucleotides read TGTGCCAGCAGTGCTCGGTCCCAAGAGACCCAGTACTTC. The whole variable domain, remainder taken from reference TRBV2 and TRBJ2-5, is EPEVTQTPSHQVTQMGQEVILRCVPISNHLYFYWYRQILGQKVEFLVSFYNNEISEKSEIFDDQFSVERPDGSNFTLKIRSTKLEDSAMYFCASSARSQETQYFGPGTRLLVL.

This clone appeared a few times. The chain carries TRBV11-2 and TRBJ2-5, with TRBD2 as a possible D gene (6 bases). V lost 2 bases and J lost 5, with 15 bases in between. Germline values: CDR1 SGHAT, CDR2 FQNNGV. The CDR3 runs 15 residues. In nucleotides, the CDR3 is TGTGCCAGCAGCTTAACGCGGGGACGGGTGGAGACCCAGTACTTC. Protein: CASSLTRGRVETQYF.

CDR3: CAISSSGGGLTDTQYF. In nucleotides, the CDR3 is TGTGCCATCAGTAGCTCCGGTGGGGGCCTCACAGATACGCAGTATTTT. The V call is TRBV10-3, the J call TRBJ2-3; D perhaps matches TRBD1 (6 bases). The germline V gene has CDR1 ENHRY and CDR2 SYGVKD. The germline V and J ends were trimmed by 5 bases and 2 bases, with 17 bases remaining between them. This CDR3 contains 16 residues.

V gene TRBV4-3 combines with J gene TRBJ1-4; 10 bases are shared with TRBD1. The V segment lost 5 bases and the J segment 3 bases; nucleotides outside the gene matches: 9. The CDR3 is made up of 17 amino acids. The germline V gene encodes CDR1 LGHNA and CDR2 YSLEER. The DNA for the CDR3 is TGCGCCAGCAGCAGGGGACAGGGGTTTGGGGCTAATGAAAAACTGTTTTTT. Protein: CASSRGQGFGANEKLFF.

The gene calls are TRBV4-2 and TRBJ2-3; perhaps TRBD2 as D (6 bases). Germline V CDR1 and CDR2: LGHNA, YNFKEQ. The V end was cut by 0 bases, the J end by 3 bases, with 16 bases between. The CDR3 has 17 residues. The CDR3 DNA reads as TGTGCCAGCAGCCAAGATGTGGGGGGAGAAAGGACAGATACGCAGTATTTT. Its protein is CASSQDVGGERTDTQYF.

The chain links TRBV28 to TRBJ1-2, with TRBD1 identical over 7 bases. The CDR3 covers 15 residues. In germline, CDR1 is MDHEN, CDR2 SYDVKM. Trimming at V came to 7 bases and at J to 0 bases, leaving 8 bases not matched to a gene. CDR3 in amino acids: CASKQGNRANYGYTF. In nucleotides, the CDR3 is TGTGCCAGCAAACAGGGGAATAGAGCTAACTATGGCTACACCTTC.

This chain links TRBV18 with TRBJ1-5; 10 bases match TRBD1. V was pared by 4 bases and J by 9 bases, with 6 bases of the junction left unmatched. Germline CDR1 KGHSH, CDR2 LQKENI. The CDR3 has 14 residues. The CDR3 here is CASSQDRGSGPQHF. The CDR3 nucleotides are TGTGCCAGCTCACAGGACAGGGGGAGTGGGCCCCAGCATTTT.

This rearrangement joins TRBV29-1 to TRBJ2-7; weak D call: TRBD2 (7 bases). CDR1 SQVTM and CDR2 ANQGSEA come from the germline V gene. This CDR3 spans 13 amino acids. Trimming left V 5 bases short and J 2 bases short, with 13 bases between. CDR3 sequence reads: CSVLGGRAYEQYF. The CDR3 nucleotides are TGCAGCGTTTTGGGGGGGCGAGCCTACGAGCAGTACTTC.

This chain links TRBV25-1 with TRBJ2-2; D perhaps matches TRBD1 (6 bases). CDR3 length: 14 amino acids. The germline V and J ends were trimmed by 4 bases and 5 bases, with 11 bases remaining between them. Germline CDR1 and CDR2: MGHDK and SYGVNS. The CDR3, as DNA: TGTGCCAGCAGTGGACAGGACGGAACCGGGGAGCTGTTTTTT. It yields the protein CASSGQDGTGELFF.

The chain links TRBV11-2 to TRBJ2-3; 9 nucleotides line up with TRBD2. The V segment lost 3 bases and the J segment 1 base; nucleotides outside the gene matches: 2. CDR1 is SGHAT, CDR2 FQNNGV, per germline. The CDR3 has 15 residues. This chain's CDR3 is CASSFIAGGTDTQYF. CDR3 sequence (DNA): TGTGCCAGCAGCTTCATAGCGGGAGGCACAGATACGCAGTATTTT.

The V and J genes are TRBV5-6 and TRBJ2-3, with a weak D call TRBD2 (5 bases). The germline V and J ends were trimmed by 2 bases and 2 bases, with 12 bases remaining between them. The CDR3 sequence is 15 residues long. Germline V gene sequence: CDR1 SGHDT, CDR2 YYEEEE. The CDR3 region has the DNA TGTGCCAGCAGCTTAAGGGCCGGGAACACAGATACGCAGTATTTT. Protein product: CASSLRAGNTDTQYF.

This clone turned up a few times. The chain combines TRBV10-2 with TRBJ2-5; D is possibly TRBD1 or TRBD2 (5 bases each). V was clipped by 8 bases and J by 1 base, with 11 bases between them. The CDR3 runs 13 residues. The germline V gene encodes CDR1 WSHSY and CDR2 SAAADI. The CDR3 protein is CASGTLRQETQYF. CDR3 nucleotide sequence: TGCGCCAGCGGGACCCTGCGCCAAGAGACCCAGTACTTC.

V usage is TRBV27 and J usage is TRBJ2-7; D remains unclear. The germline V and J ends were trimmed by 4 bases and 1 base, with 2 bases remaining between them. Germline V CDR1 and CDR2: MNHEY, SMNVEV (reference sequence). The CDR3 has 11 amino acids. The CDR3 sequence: CASSSSYEQYF. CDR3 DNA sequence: TGTGCCAGCAGTTCTTCCTACGAGCAGTACTTC.

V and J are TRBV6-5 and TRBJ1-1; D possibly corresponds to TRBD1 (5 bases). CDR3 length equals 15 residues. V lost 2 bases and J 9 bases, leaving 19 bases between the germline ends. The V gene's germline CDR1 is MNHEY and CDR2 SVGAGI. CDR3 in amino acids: CASSYLGGRGLQAFF. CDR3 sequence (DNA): TGTGCCAGCAGTTACCTTGGGGGAAGAGGTCTACAAGCTTTCTTT.

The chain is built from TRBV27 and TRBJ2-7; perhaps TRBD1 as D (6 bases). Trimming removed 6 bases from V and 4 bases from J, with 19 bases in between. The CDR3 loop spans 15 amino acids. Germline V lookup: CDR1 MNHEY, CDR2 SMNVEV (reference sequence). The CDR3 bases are TGTGCCAGCAGCCCGTACAGGGAGTGGGCTTACGAGCAGTACTTC. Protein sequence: CASSPYREWAYEQYF.

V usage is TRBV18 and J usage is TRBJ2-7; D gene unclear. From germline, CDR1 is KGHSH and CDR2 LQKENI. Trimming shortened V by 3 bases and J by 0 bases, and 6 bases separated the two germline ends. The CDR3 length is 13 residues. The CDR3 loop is CASSPAISYEQYF. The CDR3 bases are TGTGCCAGCTCACCGGCCATCTCCTACGAGCAGTACTTC.

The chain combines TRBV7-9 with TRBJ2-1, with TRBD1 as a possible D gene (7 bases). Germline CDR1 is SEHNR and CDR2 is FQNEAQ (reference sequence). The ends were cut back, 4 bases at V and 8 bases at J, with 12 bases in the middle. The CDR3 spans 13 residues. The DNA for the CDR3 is TGTGCCAGCAGCTACCTCAGGGGGGATGAGCAGTTCTTC. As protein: CASSYLRGDEQFF.

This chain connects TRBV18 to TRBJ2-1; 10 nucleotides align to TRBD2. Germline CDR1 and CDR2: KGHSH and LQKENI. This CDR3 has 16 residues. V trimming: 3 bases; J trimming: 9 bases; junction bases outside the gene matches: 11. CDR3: CASSPSIAGGSSEQFF. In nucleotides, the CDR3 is TGTGCCAGCTCACCGTCTATAGCGGGAGGATCATCTGAGCAGTTCTTC.

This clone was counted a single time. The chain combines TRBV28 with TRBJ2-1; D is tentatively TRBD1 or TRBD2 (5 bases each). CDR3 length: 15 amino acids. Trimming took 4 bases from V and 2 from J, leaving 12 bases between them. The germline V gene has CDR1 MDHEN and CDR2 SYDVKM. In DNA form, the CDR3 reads TGTGCCAGCAGTTCCCAGGGAGACCCCTACAATGAGCAGTTCTTC. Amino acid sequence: CASSSQGDPYNEQFF.